The 23 T cell receptor beta chains below all came from one sample that was sequenced in a study of cytomegalovirus exposure and HLA in healthy donors. A multiplex PCR was run with 60 Vbeta primers and 13 Jbeta primers. TCRdb keeps only in-frame clones here, not all; method: immunoSEQ multiplex PCR. Its clone listing holds about 200,000 clones. Sequencing was performed on PBMCs. The receptors come from a girl aged 2 to 9 in good health and CMV-seropositive.

This chain joins TRBV28 and TRBJ1-5; the D is unclear. Per the germline V gene, CDR1 is MDHEN and CDR2 is SYDVKM. The CDR3 contains 14 residues. V gave up 5 bases and J gave up 5 bases, with 13 bases separating them. DNA of the CDR3: TGTGCCAGCAGTCCTGTCCGTTCCGATCAGCCCCAGCATTTT. This sequence encodes CASSPVRSDQPQHF.

The chain carries TRBV6-5 and TRBJ1-3, with D tentatively TRBD1 (5 bases). CDR1 and CDR2 (germline): MNHEY, SVGAGI. Trimming shortened V by 4 bases and J by 3 bases, and 13 bases separated the two germline ends. This CDR3 has 15 amino acids. The CDR3, as DNA: TGTGCCAGCAGTTCAATGGGGGGGGGTGGAAACACCATATATTTT. It is translated as CASSSMGGGGNTIYF.

The CDR3: CAIRDSGTYEQYF. DNA of the CDR3: TGTGCCATCAGGGACAGCGGAACCTACGAGCAGTACTTC. The chain recombines TRBV10-3 with TRBJ2-7; D is perhaps TRBD1 (6 bases). The CDR3 is 13 amino acids. In germline, CDR1 is ENHRY, CDR2 SYGVKD. V dropped 6 bases and J dropped 2 bases, with 11 bases sitting between them.

With respect to this clone: Other DNA sequences in the sample encode the same CDR3. The genes are TRBV5-1 and TRBJ2-7; 10 bases align to TRBD2. The CDR3 is made up of 15 amino acids. The germline gives CDR1 SGHRS, CDR2 YFSETQ. Trimming removed 2 bases from V and 1 base from J; junction bases left unmatched: 3. Here the CDR3 reads CASSLASGSSYEQYF. CDR3 DNA: TGCGCCAGCAGCTTAGCTAGCGGGAGTTCCTACGAGCAGTACTTC.

In the case of this clone: A read error may produce the germline difference seen at one junction end. This chain links TRBV7-7 with TRBJ2-2, with TRBD2 as a possible D gene (6 bases). CDR3 length: 14 residues. The germline V gene encodes CDR1 SSHAT and CDR2 FNYEAQ (reference sequence). CDR3 residues: CASSSTRGAGELFF. The CDR3 region has the DNA TGTGCTAGCAGCTCCACGCGGGGCGCCGGGGAGCTGTTTTTT.

J is TRBJ2-1 and V is TRBV28; D possibly corresponds to TRBD1 (6 bases). Trimming removed 5 bases at V and 5 bases at J, with 16 bases between. CDR1 MDHEN and CDR2 SYDVKM come from the germline V gene. The CDR3 spans 15 residues. CDR3 region: CASSRGGSGDNEQFF. CDR3 in DNA: TGTGCCAGCAGTCGTGGGGGTTCAGGGGACAATGAGCAGTTCTTC.

The chain joins TRBV5-6 to TRBJ1-4; 10 positions agree with TRBD1. Germline V gives CDR1 SGHDT, CDR2 YYEEEE. CDR3 length: 19 amino acids. The trim removed 0 bases at V and 3 bases at J, leaving 11 bases unmatched. This chain's CDR3 is CASSLGGTGAPRPNEKLFF. DNA for the CDR3: TGTGCCAGCAGCTTGGGGGGGACAGGGGCTCCCCGGCCTAATGAAAAACTGTTTTTT. Using reference TRBV5-6 and TRBJ1-4 for the parts outside the CDR3, the full variable domain is DAGVTQSPTHLIKTRGQQVTLRCSPKSGHDTVSWYQQALGQGPQFIFQYYEEEERQRGNFPDRFSGHQFPNYSSELNVNALLLGDSALYLCASSLGGTGAPRPNEKLFFGSGTQLSVL.

The chain joins TRBV6-5 to TRBJ2-1, with TRBD2 as a possible D gene (5 bases). Germline assignment: CDR1 MNHEY and CDR2 SVGAGI. The CDR3 is made up of 13 amino acids. Trimming took off 11 bases at V and 6 bases at J, with 17 bases between the two ends. As DNA, the CDR3 is TGTGCCTCCAGTCTCGGGGTCGGCAATGAGCAGTTCTTC. It specifies CASSLGVGNEQFF.

The chain has TRBV11-3 and TRBJ2-2, with 10 bases aligning to TRBD1. The CDR3 extends over 17 amino acids. The V gene end was trimmed by 5 bases and the J gene end by 1 base; junction bases not matched to a gene: 7. CDR1 and CDR2 (germline): SGHNT, YENEEA. The CDR3 bases are TGTGCCAGCAGCCCACGGACAGGGGGATTGAACACCGGGGAGCTGTTTTTT. It encodes CASSPRTGGLNTGELFF.

V usage is TRBV10-2 and J usage is TRBJ2-1, with TRBD2 as a possible D gene (5 bases). Per the germline V gene, CDR1 is WSHSY and CDR2 is SAAADI. V dropped 8 bases and J dropped 2 bases, with 13 bases sitting between them. There are 14 residues in the CDR3. CDR3 loop: CASGEEDPYNEQFF. The CDR3 DNA reads TGCGCCAGCGGAGAGGAGGACCCCTACAATGAGCAGTTCTTC.

V usage is TRBV27 and J usage is TRBJ2-2; D possibly corresponds to TRBD2 (5 bases). The CDR3 runs 14 residues. Trimming removed 4 bases from V and 6 bases from J, with 12 bases in between. Germline V gene data show CDR1 as MNHEY and CDR2 as SMNVEV (reference sequence). The CDR3 DNA reads TGTGCCAGCAGTTCGACGAGGGCATCCGGGGAGCTGTTTTTT. Protein sequence: CASSSTRASGELFF.

This CDR3 is CATSRDKDSNQPQHF. CDR3 bases: TGTGCCACCAGCCGGGACAAAGATAGCAATCAGCCCCAGCATTTT. The V and J genes are TRBV15 and TRBJ1-5; TRBD1 might be the D (6 bases). Trimming cost V 5 bases and J 0 bases, with 11 bases left between them. This CDR3 has 15 residues. Germline V gives CDR1 LNHNV, CDR2 YYDKDF (reference sequence).

V is TRBV15 and J is TRBJ2-7; TRBD2 might be the D (5 bases). Germline V CDR1 and CDR2: LNHNV, YYDKDF (reference sequence). There are 15 residues in the CDR3. The V gene lost 0 bases and the J gene lost 1 base, with 10 bases spanning the gap. CDR3 sequence reads: CATSREPGKSYEQYF. The CDR3 DNA reads as TGTGCCACCAGCAGAGAACCGGGAAAGTCCTACGAGCAGTACTTC.

The chain uses TRBV28 and TRBJ2-2; TRBD2 aligns across 10 bases. This CDR3 contains 18 residues. CDR1 and CDR2 from the germline V gene are MDHEN and SYDVKM. Trimming removed 6 bases from V and 5 bases from J; junction bases left unmatched: 15. CDR3 coding DNA: TGTGCCAGCAGGGCGGCGGGACTAGCGCCGCTAGGAACCGGGGAGCTGTTTTTT. As protein: CASRAAGLAPLGTGELFF.

The chain joins TRBV27 to TRBJ2-3; D not certain. The CDR3 length is 13 residues. CDR1 and CDR2 from the germline V gene are MNHEY and SMNVEV (reference sequence). V was trimmed by 8 bases and J by 0 bases, leaving 9 bases between them. The CDR3 is CASGVLSTDTQYF. For the CDR3, the DNA is TGTGCCAGCGGAGTCCTTAGCACAGATACGCAGTATTTT.

This chain uses TRBV11-2 with TRBJ2-7; TRBD1 might be the D (5 bases). The germline gives CDR1 SGHAT, CDR2 FQNNGV. The CDR3 covers 13 residues. V lost 4 bases and J 0 bases, leaving 7 bases between the germline ends. The CDR3 DNA reads TGTGCCAGCAGCTCCGACAGCTCCTACGAGCAGTACTTC. This translates into CASSSDSSYEQYF.

CDR3: CASLSRGLAGVGRETQYF. CDR3 nucleotide sequence: TGTGCCAGCCTAAGTAGGGGACTAGCGGGAGTTGGGCGGGAGACCCAGTACTTC. This chain joins TRBV2 and TRBJ2-5, with 14 bases aligning to TRBD2. J was trimmed by 5 bases and V by 8 bases; bases with no gene match: 16. CDR1 is SNHLY, CDR2 FYNNEI, per germline. The CDR3 has 18 amino acids.

The chain combines TRBV18 with TRBJ2-3, with 11 bases fitting TRBD1. This CDR3 is built from 15 residues. V shed 3 bases, J shed 4 bases, and the junction held 3 bases outside the gene matches. Germline V gene lookup returns CDR1 KGHSH and CDR2 LQKENI. In nucleotides, the CDR3 is TGTGCCAGCTCACCGGACAGGGGGCTCGCAGATACGCAGTATTTT. Its translation: CASSPDRGLADTQYF.

The chain links TRBV15 to TRBJ2-1; 11 bases agree with TRBD2. The ends lost 5 bases at V and 7 bases at J; junction bases unmatched: 10. Germline-derived CDR1 and CDR2 are LNHNV and YYDKDF (reference sequence). The CDR3 has 16 residues. The CDR3 DNA sequence: TGTGCCACCAGCTTTCTTAGCGGGAGGGTAGGGAATGAGCAGTTCTTC. Translation: CATSFLSGRVGNEQFF.

The chain couples TRBV11-2 to TRBJ1-6; the D gene is possibly TRBD1 (6 bases). V was pared by 5 bases and J by 8 bases, with 25 bases between. CDR3 size: 18 residues. The germline V gene encodes CDR1 SGHAT and CDR2 FQNNGV. The CDR3 spells CASSVRGGRGGVDSPLHF. Here the CDR3 DNA reads TGTGCCAGCAGCGTTAGAGGAGGCAGGGGCGGCGTTGATTCACCCCTCCACTTT.

This chain joins TRBV4-1 and TRBJ2-1, with TRBD2 as a possible D gene (6 bases). Looked up from germline, CDR1 is MGHRA and CDR2 is YSYEKL. V shed 1 base and J shed 12 bases, with 10 bases lying between them. The CDR3 loop spans 12 amino acids. CDR3 nucleotide sequence: TGCGCCAGCAGCCAAGTCCTGGGGGGGCAGTTCTTC. It encodes CASSQVLGGQFF.

DNA for the CDR3: TGTGCCAGCAGTACAGGGGTCCCCCTCTACGAGCAGTACTTC. Translation: CASSTGVPLYEQYF. V is TRBV6-5 and J is TRBJ2-7; TRBD1 aligns across 7 bases. The CDR3 extends over 14 amino acids. The trim removed 5 bases at V and 3 bases at J, leaving 7 bases unmatched. Germline CDR1 MNHEY, CDR2 SVGAGI.

The V gene is TRBV18, the J gene TRBJ1-4, with 10 nucleotides matching TRBD1. V lost 3 bases to trimming and J lost 0 bases; unmatched junction nucleotides: 1. Germline V lookup: CDR1 KGHSH, CDR2 LQKENI. CDR3 length equals 16 residues. CDR3 sequence reads: CASSPGQGTTNEKLFF. CDR3 sequence (DNA): TGTGCCAGCTCACCGGGACAGGGGACAACTAATGAAAAACTGTTTTTT.